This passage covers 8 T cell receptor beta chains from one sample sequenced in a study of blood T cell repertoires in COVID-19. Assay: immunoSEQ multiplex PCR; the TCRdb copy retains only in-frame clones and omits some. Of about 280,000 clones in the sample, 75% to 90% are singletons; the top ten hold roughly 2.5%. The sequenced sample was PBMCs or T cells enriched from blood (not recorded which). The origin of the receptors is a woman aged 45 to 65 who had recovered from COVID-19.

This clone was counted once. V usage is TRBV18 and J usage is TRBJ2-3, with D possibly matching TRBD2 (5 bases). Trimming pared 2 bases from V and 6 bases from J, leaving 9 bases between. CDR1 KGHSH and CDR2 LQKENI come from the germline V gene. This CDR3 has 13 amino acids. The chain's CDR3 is CASSPSGGDTQYF. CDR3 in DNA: TGTGCCAGCTCACCATCCGGAGGCGATACGCAGTATTTT.

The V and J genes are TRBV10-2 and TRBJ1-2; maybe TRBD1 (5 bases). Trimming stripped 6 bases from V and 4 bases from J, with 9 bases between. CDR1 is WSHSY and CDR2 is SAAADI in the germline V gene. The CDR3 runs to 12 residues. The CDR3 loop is CASRPDSYGYTF. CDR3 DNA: TGCGCCAGCAGACCCGACAGCTATGGCTACACCTTC.

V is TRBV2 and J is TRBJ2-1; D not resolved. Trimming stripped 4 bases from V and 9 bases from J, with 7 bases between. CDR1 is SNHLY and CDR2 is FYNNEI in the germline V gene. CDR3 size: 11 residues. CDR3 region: CASSGAREQFF. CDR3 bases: TGTGCCAGCAGTGGAGCCCGTGAGCAGTTCTTC.

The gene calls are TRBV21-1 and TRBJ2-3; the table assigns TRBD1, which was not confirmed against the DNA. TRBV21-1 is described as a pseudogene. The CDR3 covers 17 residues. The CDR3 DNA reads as TGTGCCAGCAGCAAGGGAAGGGACAGGGGGCGTGAAGATACGCAGTATTTT. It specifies CASSKGRDRGREDTQYF.

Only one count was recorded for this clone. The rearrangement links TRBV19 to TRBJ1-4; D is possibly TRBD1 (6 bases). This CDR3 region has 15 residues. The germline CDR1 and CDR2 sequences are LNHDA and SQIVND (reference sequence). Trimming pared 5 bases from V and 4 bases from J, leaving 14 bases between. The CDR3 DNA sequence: TGTGCCAGTAGTGAAACAGGGCTAGATAATGAAAAACTGTTTTTT. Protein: CASSETGLDNEKLFF.

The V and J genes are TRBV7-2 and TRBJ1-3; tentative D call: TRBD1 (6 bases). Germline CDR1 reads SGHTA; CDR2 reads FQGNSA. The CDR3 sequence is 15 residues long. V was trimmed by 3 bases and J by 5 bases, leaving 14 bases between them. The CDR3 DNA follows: TGTGCCAGCAGCTTCCGCAGGGGAAATCGAAACACCATATATTTT. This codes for CASSFRRGNRNTIYF.

CDR3 DNA: TGTGCCTGGAGAGAGACAGGGGGGGCCTATGGCTACACCTTC. Translated, it gives CAWRETGGAYGYTF. The V and J genes are TRBV30 and TRBJ1-2; 9 nucleotides match TRBD1. The CDR3 length is 14 residues. After removal of 3 bases from V and 4 bases from J, the junction contained 6 bases not matched to a gene. Germline CDR1 reads GTSNPN; CDR2 reads SVGIG (reference sequence).

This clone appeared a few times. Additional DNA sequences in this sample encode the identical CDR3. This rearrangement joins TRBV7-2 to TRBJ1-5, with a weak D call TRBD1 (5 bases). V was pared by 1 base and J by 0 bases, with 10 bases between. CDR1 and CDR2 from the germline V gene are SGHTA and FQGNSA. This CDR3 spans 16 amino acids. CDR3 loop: CASSLESGYSNQPQHF. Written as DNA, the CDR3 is TGTGCCAGCAGCTTAGAGTCAGGGTATAGCAATCAGCCCCAGCATTTT.